Listed here is a single T cell receptor (beta chain). The data are from a study of T cell changes during pregnancy in multiple sclerosis. The CDR3 runs to 14 residues. The V gene lost 1 base and the J gene lost 6 bases, with 9 bases spanning the gap. The germline V gene has CDR1 SNHLY and CDR2 FYNNEI. Assay used: immunoSEQ multiplex PCR; TCRdb lists only in-frame clones, some missing. The repertoire holds tens of thousands of clones, with around 90% as singletons. The V gene is TRBV2, the J gene TRBJ2-2; possibly TRBD2 for D (6 bases). Specimen: CD4+ T cells from peripheral blood mononuclear cells, collected before pregnancy. This receptor was taken from a female donor with multiple sclerosis, enrolled in a pregnancy study. The CDR3 DNA is TGTGCCAGCAGTGAAGTAGGGACTCCCGGGGAGCTGTTTTTT. Its translation: CASSEVGTPGELFF.